This is a list of T cell receptor beta chains from one sample in a study of response to subunit inactivated influenza vaccine. From the RT-PCR reads, TCRdb called clonotypes with MiXCR, one entry per CDR3 protein. Here the sample spans roughly 500,000 distinct CDR3 sequences, approximately 15% being singletons. This specimen was CD4+ T cells sorted from PBMCs, taken less than 30 months after vaccination. The receptors originated from a man between 50 and 75 years old who received an inactivated influenza vaccine. Each CDR3 is given without its conserved first and last residue.

j_call v_call cdr3_aa
TRBJ2-2 TRBV30 AWTSRNTGELF
TRBJ2-3 TRBV4-3 ASSQDLTLGQATADTQY
TRBJ2-1 TRBV9 ASSGGLGHNEQF
TRBJ1-1 TRBV6-1 ATKWRGPGSTEAF
TRBJ2-5 TRBV5-1 VSSWTSGGLEETQY
TRBJ2-1 TRBV12-3/TRBV12-4 ASSGDRRNEQF
TRBJ2-7 TRBV7-9 ASSLDRTGDNEQY
TRBJ1-2 TRBV12-3/TRBV12-4 ASSQGPGVSGYT
TRBJ2-3 TRBV5-1 ASSLFGASGTSSTDTQY
TRBJ1-2 TRBV5-6 ASSLQGITPNYGYT
TRBJ2-5 TRBV28 ASSLVGDRVETQY
TRBJ2-7 TRBV5-6 ASSVSGRLYEQY
TRBJ2-3 TRBV10-3 AISERGATDTQY
TRBJ1-5 TRBV3-1 ASSQDLAGQPQH
TRBJ1-6 TRBV12-3/TRBV12-4 ASRELDPGPLH
TRBJ2-2 TRBV5-6 ASSYGGEAAGELF
TRBJ2-1 TRBV29-1 SVADRLYNEQF
TRBJ2-2 TRBV20-1 SARRRHSPGQGADTGELF
TRBJ1-6 TRBV5-1 ASSSGRGLSPLH
TRBJ2-7 TRBV12-3/TRBV12-4 ASSRTGGFYEQY
TRBJ2-1 TRBV15 ATSRDPKLAGGGQF
TRBJ2-7 TRBV12-3/TRBV12-4 ASSPSPGQGAEQY
TRBJ1-4 TRBV20-1 SALGTLEKLF
TRBJ2-2 TRBV24-1 ATSDFGTNTGELF
TRBJ1-5 TRBV11-1 ASSLVAPQGSSSNQPQH
TRBJ1-1 TRBV29-1 SVDPDSEAF
TRBJ2-2 TRBV5-1 ASSLQANANTGELF
TRBJ2-1 TRBV28 ASSSPSWHNEQF
TRBJ2-5 TRBV3-1 ASSPIAGAFQETQY
TRBJ2-3 TRBV20-1 SARENRGRSTDTQY
TRBJ1-2 TRBV3-1 ASSRNREGYGYT
TRBJ2-7 TRBV5-1 ASSLEHLNEQY
TRBJ2-1 TRBV7-9 ASSLVGRLYNEQF
TRBJ2-2 TRBV6-1 ASSEGGNTGELF
TRBJ1-5 TRBV20-1 SARDPTGIQPQH
TRBJ2-5 TRBV28 ASSTWETQY
TRBJ1-5 TRBV7-2 ASSFTGTGNQPQH
TRBJ1-5 TRBV28 ASSLPRQPQH
TRBJ1-1 TRBV4-3 ASSQGTVATEAF
TRBJ2-5 TRBV5-5 ASSFAGGGETQY
TRBJ1-5 TRBV28 ASAGDSNQPQH
TRBJ1-1 TRBV7-2 ASSMGRWGITEAF
TRBJ2-1 TRBV3-1 ASRPKKQGDEQF
TRBJ2-1 TRBV6-2/TRBV6-3 ASSPQGKTYNEQF
TRBJ2-7 TRBV29-1 SVRWTSGGTYEQY